This T cell receptor (beta chain) comes out of a study of blood T cell repertoires in COVID-19. Only in-frame clones appear in the TCRdb table, and some are missing; sequencing was by immunoSEQ multiplex PCR. This table holds 250,000 to 350,000 clones, roughly 84% found once. The CDR3 sequence is 17 residues long. Per germline, CDR1 SGDLS and CDR2 YYNGEE. The V and J ends lost 0 bases and 5 bases, in that order; junction bases with no gene match: 5. The V gene is TRBV9, the J gene TRBJ2-2, with 12 bases lining up with TRBD2. Sequencing was performed on peripheral blood. This clonotype originated in a human donor with COVID-19, enrolled during active disease. The donor label of this sample is uncertain. CDR3 region: CASSVVLAGGGTGELFF. Written as DNA, the CDR3 is TGTGCCAGCAGCGTAGTACTAGCGGGAGGAGGGACCGGGGAGCTGTTTTTT.